This T cell receptor (beta chain) was profiled in a study of molecular identifiers for immune sequencing clone quantification. This clonotype showed up just a few times. TCRdb called the PCR reads again in MiXCR, with one record for every CDR3 protein. The sample yields about 640,000 distinct CDR3 sequences, roughly 21% seen once. Source material: naive CD8+ T cells from blood, with Jurkat cell RNA spiked in. Subset reported: FACS-sorted CD8+CD4-CCR7+CD45RA+ naive T cells. This sequence was found in a human donor in good health. Some libraries in this study had Jurkat cell RNA spiked in.

The CDR3 spells CASRFDRGDYEQYF. In DNA form, the CDR3 reads TGTGCCAGTAGATTCGACAGGGGGGACTACGAGCAGTACTTC. V is TRBV19 and J is TRBJ2-7; TRBD1 agrees at 9 bases. V dropped 6 bases and J dropped 3; count of bases not matched to a gene: 6. The CDR3 is 14 amino acids. CDR1 and CDR2 from the germline V gene are LNHDA and SQIVND (reference sequence). Variable domain in full (rest from reference TRBV19 and TRBJ2-7): DGGITQSPKYLFRKEGQNVTLSCEQNLNHDAMYWYRQDPGQGLRLIYYSQIVNDFQKGDIAEGYSVSREKKESFPLTVTSAQKNPTAFYLCASRFDRGDYEQYFGPGTRLTVT.